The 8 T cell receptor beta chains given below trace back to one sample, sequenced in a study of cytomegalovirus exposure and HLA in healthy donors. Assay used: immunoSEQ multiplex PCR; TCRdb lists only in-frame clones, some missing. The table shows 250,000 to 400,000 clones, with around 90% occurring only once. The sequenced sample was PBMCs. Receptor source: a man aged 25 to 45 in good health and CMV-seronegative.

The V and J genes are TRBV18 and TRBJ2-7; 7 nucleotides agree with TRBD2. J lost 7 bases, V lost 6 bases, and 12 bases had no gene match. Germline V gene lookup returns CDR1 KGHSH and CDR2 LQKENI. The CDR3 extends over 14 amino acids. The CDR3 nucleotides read TGTGCCAGCTCCCTAGGGGCGGCCGGGAGGGAGCAGTACTTC. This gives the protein CASSLGAAGREQYF.

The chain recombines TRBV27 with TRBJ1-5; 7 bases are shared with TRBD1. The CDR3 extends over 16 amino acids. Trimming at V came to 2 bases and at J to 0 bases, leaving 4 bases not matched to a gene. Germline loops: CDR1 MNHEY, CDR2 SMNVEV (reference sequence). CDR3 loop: CASSLGDRFSNQPQHF. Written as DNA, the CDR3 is TGTGCCAGCAGTTTAGGGGACAGATTTAGCAATCAGCCCCAGCATTTT.

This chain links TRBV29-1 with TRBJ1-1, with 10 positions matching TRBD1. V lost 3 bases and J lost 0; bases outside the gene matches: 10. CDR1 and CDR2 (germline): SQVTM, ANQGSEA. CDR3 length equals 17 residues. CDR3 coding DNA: TGCAGCGTTGATGCCCGGACAGGGGGATACATGAACACTGAAGCTTTCTTT. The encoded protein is CSVDARTGGYMNTEAFF. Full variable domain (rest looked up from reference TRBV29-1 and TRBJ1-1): SAVISQKPSRDICQRGTSLTIQCQVDSQVTMMFWYRQQPGQSLTLIATANQGSEATYESGFVIDKFPISRPNLTFSTLTVSNMSPEDSSIYLCSVDARTGGYMNTEAFFGQGTRLTVV.

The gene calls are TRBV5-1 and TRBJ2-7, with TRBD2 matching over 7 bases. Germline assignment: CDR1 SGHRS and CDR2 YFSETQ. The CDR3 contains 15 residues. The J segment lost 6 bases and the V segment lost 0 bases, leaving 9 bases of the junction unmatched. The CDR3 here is CASSLASAGSLEQYF. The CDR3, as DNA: TGCGCCAGCAGCTTGGCCTCAGCGGGGTCCCTCGAGCAGTACTTC.

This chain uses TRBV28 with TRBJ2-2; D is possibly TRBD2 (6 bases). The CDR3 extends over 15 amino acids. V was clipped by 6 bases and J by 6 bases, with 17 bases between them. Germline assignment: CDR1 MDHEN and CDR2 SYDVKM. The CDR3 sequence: CASRPGLHPPGELFF. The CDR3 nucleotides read TGTGCCAGCAGGCCGGGACTTCACCCCCCCGGGGAGCTGTTTTTT.

The CDR3 spells CASSLVGDYGYTF. The CDR3 DNA sequence: TGTGCCAGCAGCTTGGTGGGAGACTATGGCTACACCTTC. The J gene is TRBJ1-2, the V gene TRBV5-8; D is ambiguous. Germline V gene lookup returns CDR1 SGHTS and CDR2 YDEGEE. The CDR3 sequence is 13 residues long. Trimming took 0 bases from V and 3 from J, leaving 6 bases between them.

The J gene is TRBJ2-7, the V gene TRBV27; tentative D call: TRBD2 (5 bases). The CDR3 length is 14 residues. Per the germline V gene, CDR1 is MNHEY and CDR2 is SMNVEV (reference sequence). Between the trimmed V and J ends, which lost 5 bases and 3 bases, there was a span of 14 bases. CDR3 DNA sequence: TGTGCCAGCAGTCCCGGGATATTTTACTACGAGCAGTACTTC. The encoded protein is CASSPGIFYYEQYF.

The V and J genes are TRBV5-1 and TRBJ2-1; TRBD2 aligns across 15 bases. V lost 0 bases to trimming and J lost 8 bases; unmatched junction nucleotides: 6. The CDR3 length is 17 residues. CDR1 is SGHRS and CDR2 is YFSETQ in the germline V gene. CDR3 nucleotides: TGCGCCAGCAGCTTGGGGCACGGACTAGCGGGGGGGCATGAGCAGTTCTTC. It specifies CASSLGHGLAGGHEQFF.